A selection of T cell receptor beta chains follows, all from one sample in a study of long-term antiretroviral therapy in people with HIV. Produced via immunoSEQ multiplex PCR; TCRdb's table is partial and in-frame only. Of about 10,000 clones in the sample, approximately 80% were seen once. Sequenced material: unsorted PBMCs, taken 0.7 years after starting antiretroviral therapy. The receptors were sampled from a man between 40 and 49 years old with HIV. Both conserved end residues are part of each CDR3. The order of the fields is V gene, CDR3 protein.

V: TRBV28; CDR3: CASRTGQGISYGYTF
V: TRBV2; CDR3: CASSEPGGYTF
V: TRBV28; CDR3: CASSLSTGTHGYTF
V: TRBV4-1; CDR3: CASSQDRQGAQDYGYTF
V: TRBV2; CDR3: CASRATTGTFVYGYTF
V: TRBV5-1; CDR3: CASSGGTGAYEQYF
V: TRBV7-2; CDR3: CASSQTGGWDTEAFF
V: TRBV5-4; CDR3: CASSRGTSGRQYNEQFF
V: TRBV5-1; CDR3: CASSLEVAATYEQYF
V: TRBV2; CDR3: CASSVGGFGSQPQHF
V: TRBV5-1; CDR3: CASSSAGARNTEAFF
V: TRBV28; CDR3: CASSLGVGGYFTEAFF
V: TRBV18; CDR3: CASSPPTGVTEAFF
V: TRBV18; CDR3: CASSSTIKETQYF
V: TRBV7-2; CDR3: CASSFTEGGYTF
V: TRBV5-1; CDR3: CASSNGLAGGMDEQYF
V: TRBV27; CDR3: CASSLGTGGRTQYF
V: TRBV27; CDR3: CASSFTLKGEQYF
V: TRBV6-1; CDR3: CASSERTGPQAEAFF
V: TRBV4-3; CDR3: CASSQDLTGGWKTQYF
V: TRBV6-1; CDR3: CASSEGGWNTEAFF
V: TRBV6-1; CDR3: CASSERGLNQPQHF
V: TRBV7-9; CDR3: CASSLAGGGNQPQHF
V: TRBV12-5; CDR3: CASALGKTFLETQYF
V: TRBV28; CDR3: CASSFKTAYNEQFF
V: TRBV28; CDR3: CASSLDRYEQYF
V: TRBV28; CDR3: CASSPHSSGNTIYF
V: TRBV4-2; CDR3: CASSQFPSTDTQYF
V: TRBV7-6; CDR3: CASGGNEIYEQYF
V: TRBV7-2; CDR3: CAGDGGVAGELFF
V: TRBV6-6; CDR3: CASRNLLAGVREQYF
V: TRBV7-9; CDR3: CASSSPLAANTEAFF
V: TRBV30; CDR3: CAWQGLAGVNEQFF
V: TRBV11-3; CDR3: CASSLGTGLAGHQETQYF
V: TRBV4-3; CDR3: CASSQTYGNQPQHF
V: TRBV18; CDR3: CASSQTLQETQYF
V: TRBV4-2; CDR3: CASSQVGTGEYGYTF
V: TRBV6-4; CDR3: CASSGVGGNTGELFF
V: TRBV6-6; CDR3: CASSVNEKLFF
V: TRBV7-6; CDR3: CASGGAGRAYNEQFF
V: TRBV4-3; CDR3: CASSQDRGTTRDGIQYF
V: TRBV15; CDR3: CATSRGSTPQYF